The 25 T cell receptor beta chains below were found in one sample sequenced in a study of chemoradiotherapy in HPV16-positive cancers. Method: immunoSEQ multiplex PCR; TCRdb's copy keeps in-frame clones and lacks some. The table lists roughly 25,000 clones, roughly 95% of them singletons. The sample here was taken from a patient who underwent chemoradiotherapy. The origin of the receptors is a human donor with HPV-associated anogenital cancer.

This chain connects TRBV6-6 to TRBJ1-2, with D hard to call. The CDR3 contains 16 residues. Trimming removed 8 bases at V and 0 bases at J, with 19 bases between. Germline V gives CDR1 MNHNY, CDR2 SVGAGI (reference sequence). CDR3 in DNA: TGTGCCAGCTCGGGGTATCCGGAGGCCTCTAACTATGGCTACACCTTC. Its translation is CASSGYPEASNYGYTF.

The genes are TRBV27 and TRBJ2-1, with 11 bases matching TRBD2. This CDR3 is 15 amino acids long. The ends lost 6 bases at V and 5 bases at J; junction bases unmatched: 6. Germline V gives CDR1 MNHEY, CDR2 SMNVEV (reference sequence). This CDR3 is CASRPSGGNNNEQFF. CDR3 nucleotide sequence: TGTGCCAGCAGGCCTAGCGGGGGGAATAACAATGAGCAGTTCTTC.

This rearrangement joins TRBV2 to TRBJ2-7, with 7 bases fitting TRBD2. The CDR3 is 15 residues long. After removal of 1 base from V and 7 bases from J, the junction contained 10 bases not matched to a gene. Germline V lookup: CDR1 SNHLY, CDR2 FYNNEI. In nucleotides, the CDR3 is TGTGCCAGCAGTGAAGGACCGGGACTAAGACAGGAGCAGTACTTC. Protein: CASSEGPGLRQEQYF. The variable domain in full, completed from reference TRBV2 and TRBJ2-7, reads EPEVTQTPSHQVTQMGQEVILRCVPISNHLYFYWYRQILGQKVEFLVSFYNNEISEKSEIFDDQFSVERPDGSNFTLKIRSTKLEDSAMYFCASSEGPGLRQEQYFGPGTRLTVT.

The chain links TRBV7-3 to TRBJ2-5; D perhaps matches TRBD1 (6 bases). The CDR3 covers 12 residues. Germline-derived CDR1 and CDR2 are SGHTA and FQGTGA. Trimming removed 6 bases from V and 5 bases from J, with 10 bases in between. The CDR3 coding sequence is TGTGCCAGCAGAGGCACAGGGGAGACCCAGTACTTC. Protein product: CASRGTGETQYF.

The J gene is TRBJ2-1, the V gene TRBV29-1; D gene ambiguous. The CDR3 loop spans 15 amino acids. V was shortened by 6 bases and J by 2 bases, with 17 bases between the two germline ends. Germline V gene sequence: CDR1 SQVTM, CDR2 ANQGSEA. CDR3 region: CSVTLMAGTYNEQFF. For the CDR3, the DNA is TGCAGCGTCACCCTTATGGCAGGAACCTACAATGAGCAGTTCTTC.

This sequence joins TRBV5-8 and TRBJ1-5; D is possibly TRBD1 (6 bases). CDR1 SGHTS and CDR2 YDEGEE come from the germline V gene. This CDR3 is built from 14 residues. V was trimmed by 6 bases and J by 2 bases, leaving 12 bases between them. The CDR3 region has the DNA TGTGCCAGCAACCTACAGGGAGGCAATCAGCCCCAGCATTTT. Its translation is CASNLQGGNQPQHF.

The chain employs TRBV5-1 and TRBJ2-3; D is ambiguous. This CDR3 spans 15 amino acids. Germline V gives CDR1 SGHRS, CDR2 YFSETQ. Trimming left V 0 bases short and J 3 bases short, with 11 bases between. The CDR3, as DNA: TGCGCCAGCAGCTTGGATGGGTTCGTGACAGATACGCAGTATTTT. It translates to CASSLDGFVTDTQYF.

The DNA of the CDR3 is TGTGCCGGAAACTCTGGAAACACCATATATTTT. Protein product: CAGNSGNTIYF. The genes are TRBV28 and TRBJ1-3; D is unresolved. This CDR3 spans 11 amino acids. V was cut by 11 bases and J by 0 bases, with 5 bases left in between. CDR1 and CDR2 (germline): MDHEN, SYDVKM.

The CDR3 nucleotides are TGCGCCAGCGCACCTCCGGGAACAGGGGTCGGGGCTGAAGCTTTCTTT. Protein sequence: CASAPPGTGVGAEAFF. The gene calls are TRBV5-1 and TRBJ1-1, with 7 bases lining up with TRBD1. Germline assignment: CDR1 SGHRS and CDR2 YFSETQ. This CDR3 comprises 16 residues. V lost 7 bases, J lost 6 bases, and 18 bases stayed unmatched.

The chain has TRBV25-1 and TRBJ2-2; D call uncertain. Germline values: CDR1 MGHDK, CDR2 SYGVNS. V shed 4 bases and J shed 5 bases, with 14 bases lying between them. The CDR3 spans 15 residues. This chain's CDR3 is CASSGSSRRTGELFF. The CDR3 DNA follows: TGTGCCAGCAGTGGGTCGTCCAGAAGGACCGGGGAGCTGTTTTTT.

The V gene is TRBV27, the J gene TRBJ2-2, with D possibly being TRBD1 (6 bases). CDR1 is MNHEY and CDR2 is SMNVEV in the germline V gene (reference sequence). Between the trimmed V and J ends, which lost 7 bases and 1 base, there was a span of 13 bases. The CDR3 spans 15 residues. The CDR3: CASKMGDKNTGELFF. The CDR3 nucleotides read TGTGCCAGCAAAATGGGGGACAAGAACACCGGGGAGCTGTTTTTT.

Comment on this clone: The same CDR3 also results from other DNA sequences found in this sample. The chain has TRBV7-9 and TRBJ2-1, with D possibly being TRBD1 (6 bases). Germline-derived CDR1 and CDR2 are SEHNR and FQNEAQ (reference sequence). The CDR3 covers 14 residues. The ends were cut back, 4 bases at V and 2 bases at J, with 9 bases in the middle. The CDR3 is CASSSTGPYNEQFF. CDR3 nucleotide sequence: TGTGCCAGCAGCTCAACAGGGCCCTACAATGAGCAGTTCTTC.

V is TRBV2 and J is TRBJ1-5; tentatively, D is TRBD1 (5 bases). Germline V lookup: CDR1 SNHLY, CDR2 FYNNEI. V was pared by 5 bases and J by 5 bases, with 13 bases between. The CDR3 spans 14 residues. This chain's CDR3 is CASSSTGGDQPQHF. In DNA, the CDR3 is TGTGCCAGCAGTTCGACGGGGGGGGATCAGCCCCAGCATTTT.

The rearrangement uses TRBV7-2 and TRBJ2-1; TRBD2 aligns across 9 bases. The CDR3 length is 15 residues. V dropped 3 bases and J dropped 10; count of bases not matched to a gene: 10. Per germline, CDR1 SGHTA and CDR2 FQGNSA. The CDR3 region is CASSFVAGGLGEQFF. Written as DNA, the CDR3 is TGTGCCAGCAGCTTCGTTGCGGGAGGGCTCGGAGAGCAGTTCTTC.

The chain joins TRBV5-1 to TRBJ2-7, with 7 bases matching TRBD1. The CDR3 runs to 15 residues. The germline V gene encodes CDR1 SGHRS and CDR2 YFSETQ. V lost 4 bases, J lost 5 bases, and 12 bases stayed unmatched. CDR3 protein: CASSLGTNRGNEQYF. The CDR3 DNA reads TGCGCCAGCAGCCTAGGGACGAACAGGGGCAACGAGCAGTACTTC.

The gene calls are TRBV7-2 and TRBJ1-3, with D possibly matching TRBD1 (5 bases). Germline CDR1 reads SGHTA; CDR2 reads FQGNSA. Trimming stripped 4 bases from V and 7 bases from J, with 14 bases between. The CDR3 contains 14 residues. The CDR3 here is CASSSIGGFNTIYF. The DNA for the CDR3 is TGTGCCAGCAGCTCGATTGGGGGATTCAACACCATATATTTT.

V and J are TRBV6-5 and TRBJ2-1, with TRBD2 matching over 7 bases. Germline trimming cut 8 bases from V and 2 bases from J; bases unmatched to any gene: 6. The length of the CDR3 is 14 residues. The germline V gene has CDR1 MNHEY and CDR2 SVGAGI. CDR3: CASRGEPTYNEQFF. The DNA of the CDR3 is TGTGCCAGCCGGGGGGAGCCCACCTACAATGAGCAGTTCTTC.

This clone has only one observation. The chain combines TRBV5-5 with TRBJ1-5; D may be TRBD1 (6 bases). Trimming cost V 0 bases and J 7 bases, with 14 bases left between them. CDR3 length equals 15 residues. Germline V CDR1 and CDR2: SGHKS, YYEKEE (reference sequence). The CDR3 DNA reads TGTGCCAGCAGCTTGGGAGTGGGGGCGAGACAGCCCCAGCATTTT. It encodes CASSLGVGARQPQHF.

This clone occurred a few times. The V gene is TRBV4-1, the J gene TRBJ1-1, with 11 bases lining up with TRBD1. There are 17 residues in the CDR3. The V gene's germline CDR1 is MGHRA and CDR2 YSYEKL. J was trimmed by 4 bases and V by 3 bases; bases with no gene match: 10. CDR3 protein: CASSQTDRGRDSTEAFF. The CDR3 nucleotides are TGCGCCAGCAGCCAGACGGACAGGGGGCGCGATAGCACTGAAGCTTTCTTT.

The chain couples TRBV28 to TRBJ1-1, with 10 bases fitting TRBD1. After removal of 8 bases from V and 8 bases from J, the junction contained 8 bases not matched to a gene. Germline assignment: CDR1 MDHEN and CDR2 SYDVKM. This CDR3 comprises 13 residues. The CDR3 protein is CASETPGQGEAFF. In DNA, the CDR3 is TGTGCCAGCGAAACGCCGGGACAGGGGGAAGCTTTCTTT.

The chain couples TRBV28 to TRBJ1-4; 12 bases map to TRBD1. The length of the CDR3 is 16 residues. Trimming took 5 bases from V and 3 from J; bases not matched to a gene: 4. CDR1 MDHEN and CDR2 SYDVKM come from the germline V gene. The CDR3 sequence is CASSRDRGRANEKLFF. DNA of the CDR3: TGTGCCAGCAGTAGGGACAGGGGGCGGGCTAATGAAAAACTGTTTTTT.

The J gene is TRBJ1-4, the V gene TRBV10-3, with D possibly being TRBD1 (5 bases). V was trimmed by 4 bases and J by 5 bases, leaving 8 bases between them. In germline, CDR1 is ENHRY, CDR2 SYGVKD. The CDR3 extends over 13 amino acids. Here the CDR3 DNA reads TGTGCCATCAGTGGACAGCAGAATGAAAAACTGTTTTTT. Its translation is CAISGQQNEKLFF.

V and J are TRBV6-5 and TRBJ1-6, with a tentative D call TRBD1 (6 bases). Trimming cost V 0 bases and J 6 bases, with 9 bases left between them. The germline V gene has CDR1 MNHEY and CDR2 SVGAGI. This CDR3 spans 15 amino acids. The CDR3 loop reads CASSYSNRVNSPLHF. The CDR3 bases are TGTGCCAGCAGTTACTCGAACAGGGTTAATTCACCCCTCCACTTT.

Details on this clone: The same CDR3 arises from other DNA sequences in this sample as well. The chain has TRBV5-6 and TRBJ1-1; perhaps TRBD1 as D (5 bases). Germline V gene sequence: CDR1 SGHDT, CDR2 YYEEEE. The V end lost 5 bases, the J end lost 4 bases, and 9 bases lay between the germline ends. The CDR3 has 12 amino acids. This CDR3 is CASSLRGTEAFF. CDR3 DNA: TGTGCCAGCAGTCTGAGGGGCACTGAAGCTTTCTTT.

The chain is built from TRBV2 and TRBJ1-5; no clear D. Germline V gene lookup returns CDR1 SNHLY and CDR2 FYNNEI. CDR3 length: 14 residues. V lost 8 bases and J lost 0, with 11 bases in between. DNA of the CDR3: TGTGCCAGCCAGAGGACTTATAGCAATCAGCCCCAGCATTTT. Translation: CASQRTYSNQPQHF.